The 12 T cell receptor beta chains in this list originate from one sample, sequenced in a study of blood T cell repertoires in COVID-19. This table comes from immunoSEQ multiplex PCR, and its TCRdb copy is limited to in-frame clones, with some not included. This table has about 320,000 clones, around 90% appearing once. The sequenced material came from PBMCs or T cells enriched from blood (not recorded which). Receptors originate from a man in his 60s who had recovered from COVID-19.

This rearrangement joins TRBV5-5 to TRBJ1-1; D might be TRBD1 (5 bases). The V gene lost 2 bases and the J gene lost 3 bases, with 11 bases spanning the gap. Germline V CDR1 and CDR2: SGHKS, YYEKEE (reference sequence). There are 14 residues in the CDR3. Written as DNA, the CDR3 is TGTGCCAGCAGCTTTGCGTTAGGGGACACTGAAGCTTTCTTT. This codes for CASSFALGDTEAFF.

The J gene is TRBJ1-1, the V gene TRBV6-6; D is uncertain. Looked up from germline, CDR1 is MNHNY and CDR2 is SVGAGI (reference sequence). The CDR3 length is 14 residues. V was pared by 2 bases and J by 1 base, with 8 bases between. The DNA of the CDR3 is TGTGCCAGCAGTTACGGGGAGGGGAACACTGAAGCTTTCTTT. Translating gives CASSYGEGNTEAFF.

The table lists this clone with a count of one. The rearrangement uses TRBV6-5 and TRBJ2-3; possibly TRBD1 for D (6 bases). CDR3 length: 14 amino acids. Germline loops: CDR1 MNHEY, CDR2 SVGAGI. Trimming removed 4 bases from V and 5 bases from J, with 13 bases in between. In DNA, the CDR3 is TGTGCCAGCAGTTTAGGGGGTTCGGAAGATACGCAGTATTTT. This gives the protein CASSLGGSEDTQYF.

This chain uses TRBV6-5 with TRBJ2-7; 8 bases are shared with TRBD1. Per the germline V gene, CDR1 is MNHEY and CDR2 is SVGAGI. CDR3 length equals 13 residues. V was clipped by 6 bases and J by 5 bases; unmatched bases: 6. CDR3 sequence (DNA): TGTGCCAGCAGAGGGACAGGAGCCCACGAGCAGTACTTC. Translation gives CASRGTGAHEQYF.

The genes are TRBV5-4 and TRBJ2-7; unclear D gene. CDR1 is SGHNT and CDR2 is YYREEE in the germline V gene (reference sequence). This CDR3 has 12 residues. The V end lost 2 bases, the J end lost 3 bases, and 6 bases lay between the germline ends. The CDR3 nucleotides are TGTGCCAGCAGCTTATTCGGCTACGAGCAGTACTTC. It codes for CASSLFGYEQYF.

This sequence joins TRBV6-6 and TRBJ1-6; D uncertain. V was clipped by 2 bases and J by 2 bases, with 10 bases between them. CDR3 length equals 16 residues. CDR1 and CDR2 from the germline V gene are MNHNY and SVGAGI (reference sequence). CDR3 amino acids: CASSYGADTYNSPLHF. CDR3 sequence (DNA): TGTGCCAGCAGTTACGGCGCGGATACCTATAATTCACCCCTCCACTTT.

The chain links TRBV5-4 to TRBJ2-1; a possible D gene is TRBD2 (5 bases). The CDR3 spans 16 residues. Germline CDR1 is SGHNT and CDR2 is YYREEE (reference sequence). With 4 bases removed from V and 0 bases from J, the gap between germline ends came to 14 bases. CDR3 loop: CASSPPTTSSYNEQFF. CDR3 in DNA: TGTGCCAGCAGCCCCCCCACTACTAGCTCCTACAATGAGCAGTTCTTC. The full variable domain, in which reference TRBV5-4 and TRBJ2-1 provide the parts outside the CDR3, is ETGVTQSPTHLIKTRGQQVTLRCSSQSGHNTVSWYQQALGQGPQFIFQYYREEENGRGNFPPRFSGLQFPNYSSELNVNALELDDSALYLCASSPPTTSSYNEQFFGPGTRLTVL.

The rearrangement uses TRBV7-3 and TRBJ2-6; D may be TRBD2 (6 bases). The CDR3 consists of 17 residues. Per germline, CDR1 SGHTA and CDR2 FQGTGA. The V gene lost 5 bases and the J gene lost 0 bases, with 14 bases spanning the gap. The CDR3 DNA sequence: TGTGCCAGCAGCCTGACTAGGGACCACTCTGGGGCCAACGTCCTGACTTTC. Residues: CASSLTRDHSGANVLTF.

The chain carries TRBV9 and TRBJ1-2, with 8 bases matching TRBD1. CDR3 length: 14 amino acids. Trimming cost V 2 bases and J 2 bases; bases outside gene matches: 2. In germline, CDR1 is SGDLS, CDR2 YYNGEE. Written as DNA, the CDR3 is TGTGCCAGCAGCGTCGGGACAGGAAACTATGGCTACACCTTC. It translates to CASSVGTGNYGYTF.

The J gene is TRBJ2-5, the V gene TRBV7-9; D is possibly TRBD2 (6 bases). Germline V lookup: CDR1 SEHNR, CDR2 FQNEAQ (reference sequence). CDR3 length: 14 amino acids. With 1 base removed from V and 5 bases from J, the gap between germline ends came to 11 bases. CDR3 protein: CASSLVGGSETQYF. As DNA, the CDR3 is TGTGCCAGCAGCTTAGTTGGAGGGTCCGAGACCCAGTACTTC.

The CDR3 loop reads CASSLLAGTGNTGELFF. The CDR3 DNA reads as TGTGCCAGCAGCTTATTGGCCGGGACAGGGAACACCGGGGAGCTGTTTTTT. The chain combines TRBV11-2 with TRBJ2-2; 8 nucleotides align to TRBD1. CDR3 length: 17 residues. Germline values: CDR1 SGHAT, CDR2 FQNNGV. The V segment lost 2 bases and the J segment 1 base; nucleotides outside the gene matches: 6. The variable domain in full, completed from reference TRBV11-2 and TRBJ2-2, reads EAGVAQSPRYKIIEKRQSVAFWCNPISGHATLYWYQQILGQGPKLLIQFQNNGVVDDSQLPKDRFSAERLKGVDSTLKIQPAKLEDSAVYLCASSLLAGTGNTGELFFGEGSRLTVL.

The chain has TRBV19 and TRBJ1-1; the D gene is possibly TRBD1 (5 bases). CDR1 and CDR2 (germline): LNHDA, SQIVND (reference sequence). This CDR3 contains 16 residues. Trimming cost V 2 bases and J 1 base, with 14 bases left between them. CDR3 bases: TGTGCCAGTAGTATACGATTGGGGCTGAAGAACACTGAAGCTTTCTTT. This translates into CASSIRLGLKNTEAFF.